The subject of this entry is one TCR beta chain. Its antigen is still unknown. No much larger clonotype is one base removed from it; base qualities were not supplied. Stable Graves' hyperthyroidism was defined as the absence of progression to ophthalmopathy over 18 months of follow-up. The hyperthyroidism patients were between 18 and 65 years old and newly diagnosed, with a disease duration of less than 2 months. The study excluded patients with uncontrolled infections, other autoimmune diseases, pregnancy or lactation. Diagnoses were based on clinical symptoms, serum thyroxine and TRAb, thyroid ultrasound and orbital computed tomography. PBMCs were isolated from more than 8 ml of fresh peripheral blood by Ficoll-Paque density gradient centrifugation. Total RNA was extracted with Trizol reagent, and quality was checked on an Agilent 2100 Bioanalyzer. From the cysteine through the phenylalanine, the CDR3 covers 14 amino acids. Left in the record is the CDR3 DNA by itself, 42 bases read in frame from the first base. V ends up 4 bases short and J 6 bases short, with an unmatched junction base count of 5. The germline V gene specifies MNHNS as CDR1 and SASEGT as CDR2.

The data derive from a study of T cells in Graves' hyperthyroidism and ophthalmopathy (dated by TCRdb to the late 2010s). Broadly, across the study: Peripheral blood was collected at initial diagnosis, before any treatment. TCR V-J signatures able to tell the groups apart were searched for in a discovery cohort of some 100 patients, of whom about 40 had Graves' ophthalmopathy and 57 had stable Graves' hyperthyroidism. An independent validation cohort of around 19 hyperthyroidism patients and about 15 patients who later progressed to ophthalmopathy tested prospective prediction of ophthalmopathy. The approximately 100 discovery patients were randomly divided into training and test sets at a 7:3 ratio. In addition, the study compared T-cell repertoires in thyroid tissue and in blood from about 6 Graves' hyperthyroidism patients. After blood sampling, hyperthyroidism patients were treated with methimazole at a starting dose of 30 mg daily, and ophthalmopathy patients were treated with high-dose intravenous methylprednisolone. The paper reports TCR Vbeta CDR3 sequencing of 135 peripheral blood samples: under 45 ophthalmopathy, roughly 74 hyperthyroidism and 17 progressor patients.

Overall results and qualifications from the work: A 13 V-J signature model separated ophthalmopathy from stable hyperthyroidism, with around 90% sensitivity and roughly 84% specificity in cross-validation and 80%/75% in testing. In validation, progression to ophthalmopathy was predicted by the model with more than 65% sensitivity and approximately 78% specificity, a median of 6.5 months before onset. Sample size was not statistically predetermined, and blinding of investigators to group allocation was not performed. Most expanded thyroid clonotypes (frequency above 0.001) were also detected in blood, a finding suggesting that blood repertoires may reflect thyroid immune responses.

TCR beta CDR3 regions were amplified from RNA transcripts. The TCR CDR3 was subjected to a first round of RT-PCR using the HTBI primer set and the Qiagen OneStep RT-PCR kit. Libraries were constructed in a second round of multiplex PCR, after which size selection and purification were performed. Paired-end sequencing of the libraries was performed with 100 bp reads on an Illumina HiSeq2000. On the study's bioinformatics: SOAPnuke was used to process the raw data, throwing out any read that contained adapters or uncalled bases, had a mean Phred below 15, or lacked an exact constant-primer or identifier match. COPE v1.2.5 was used to merge high-quality paired reads, and clonotypes were defined as unique nucleotide sequences. MiTCR v1.1 was used to align clonotypes to the IMGT TRBV, TRBD and TRBJ reference segments. The analysis included only V-J combinations with a frequency above 0.0001, which together covered about 99% of the repertoires. The TCS score was defined as F50 (clonal expansion) divided by E x V (chaos), with BLOSUM62-based TCRdist calculated between CDR3 peptides within each V-J. Welch's t-statistics and random forest reduced some 510 V-J features to roughly 13, which were used in a naive Bayes classifier (R e1071). TCRdb's own reprocessing of the public reads used fastp at Q25 and MiXCR and kept productive beta chains. Each entry is one CDR3 protein sequence, shown with its most common DNA and genes. The V and J calls were not made by the authors but by TCRdb's processing. Counted in this sample were some 720,000 distinct CDR3 sequences; about 15% of them appeared once. The ten most abundant clones make up around 8% of the sample.

The receptor's source is a man younger than 35 with Graves' hyperthyroidism. The rearrangement combines TRBV6-1 with TRBJ1-1; 10 middle bases align to TRBD1. What was sequenced was blood. The DNA sequence is as follows: TGTGCCAGCAGTGGCGACAGGGGGCATCCTGAAGCTTTCTTT. Its coded protein is CASSGDRGHPEAFF.